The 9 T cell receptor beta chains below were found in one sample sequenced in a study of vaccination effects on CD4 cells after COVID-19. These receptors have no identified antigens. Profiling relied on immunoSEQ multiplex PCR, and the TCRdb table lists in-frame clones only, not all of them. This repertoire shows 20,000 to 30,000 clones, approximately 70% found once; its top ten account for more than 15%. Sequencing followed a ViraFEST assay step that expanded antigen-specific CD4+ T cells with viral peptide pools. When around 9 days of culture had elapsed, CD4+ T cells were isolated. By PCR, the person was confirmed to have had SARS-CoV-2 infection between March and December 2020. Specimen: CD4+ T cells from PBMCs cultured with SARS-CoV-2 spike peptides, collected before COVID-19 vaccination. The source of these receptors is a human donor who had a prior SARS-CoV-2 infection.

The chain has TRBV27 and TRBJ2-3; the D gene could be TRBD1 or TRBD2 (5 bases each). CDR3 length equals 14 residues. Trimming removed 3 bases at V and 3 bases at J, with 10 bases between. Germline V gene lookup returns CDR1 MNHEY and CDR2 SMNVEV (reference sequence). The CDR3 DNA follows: TGTGCCAGCAGTTTTTGGGGGTATACAGATACGCAGTATTTT. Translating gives CASSFWGYTDTQYF.

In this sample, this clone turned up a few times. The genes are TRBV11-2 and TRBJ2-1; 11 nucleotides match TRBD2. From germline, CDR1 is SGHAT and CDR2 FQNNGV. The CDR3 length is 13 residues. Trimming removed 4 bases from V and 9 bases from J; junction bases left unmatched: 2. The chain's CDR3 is CASSSGLAAEQFF. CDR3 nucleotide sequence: TGTGCCAGCAGCTCGGGACTAGCGGCTGAGCAGTTCTTC.

The CDR3 DNA sequence: TGTGCCAGTAGTATCCCCCTCGGGACAGGGGGTAGGGTTCGTGATGGCTACACCTTC. Amino acids: CASSIPLGTGGRVRDGYTF. The V and J genes are TRBV19 and TRBJ1-2, with 11 bases identical to TRBD1. V lost 3 bases to trimming and J lost 6 bases; unmatched junction nucleotides: 18. This CDR3 comprises 19 residues. CDR1 and CDR2 (germline): LNHDA, SQIVND (reference sequence).

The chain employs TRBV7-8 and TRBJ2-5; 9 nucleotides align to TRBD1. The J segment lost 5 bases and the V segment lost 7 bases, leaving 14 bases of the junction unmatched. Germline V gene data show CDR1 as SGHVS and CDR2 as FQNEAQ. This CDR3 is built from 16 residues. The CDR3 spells CASTLYTTGGSETQYF. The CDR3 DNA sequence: TGTGCCAGCACATTATATACAACAGGGGGCAGCGAGACCCAGTACTTC.

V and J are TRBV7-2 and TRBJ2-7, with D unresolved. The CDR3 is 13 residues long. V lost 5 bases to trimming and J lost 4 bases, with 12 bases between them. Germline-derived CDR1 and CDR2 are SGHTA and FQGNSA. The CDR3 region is CASSTNYLYEQYF. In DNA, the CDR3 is TGTGCCAGCAGCACAAATTACTTGTACGAGCAGTACTTC.

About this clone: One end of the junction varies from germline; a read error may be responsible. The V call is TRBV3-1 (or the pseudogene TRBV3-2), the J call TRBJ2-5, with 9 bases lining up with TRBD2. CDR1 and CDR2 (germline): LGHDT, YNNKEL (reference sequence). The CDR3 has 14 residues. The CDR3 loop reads CASSHLSGGETQYF. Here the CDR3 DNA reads TGTGCCAGCAGCCACCTTAGCGGGGGAGAGACCCAATACTTC.

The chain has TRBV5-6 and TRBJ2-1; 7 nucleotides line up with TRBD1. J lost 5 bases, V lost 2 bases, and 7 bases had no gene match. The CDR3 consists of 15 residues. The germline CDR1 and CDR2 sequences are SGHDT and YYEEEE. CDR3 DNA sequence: TGTGCCAGCAGCTTTTATTCGGGGACAGACAATGAGCAGTTCTTC. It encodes CASSFYSGTDNEQFF.

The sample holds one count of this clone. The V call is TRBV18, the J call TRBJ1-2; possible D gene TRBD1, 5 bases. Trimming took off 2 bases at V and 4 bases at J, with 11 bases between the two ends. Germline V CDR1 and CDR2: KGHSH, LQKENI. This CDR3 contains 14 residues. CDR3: CASSPGIRVYGYTF. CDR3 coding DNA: TGTGCCAGCTCACCAGGAATCAGGGTCTATGGCTACACCTTC.

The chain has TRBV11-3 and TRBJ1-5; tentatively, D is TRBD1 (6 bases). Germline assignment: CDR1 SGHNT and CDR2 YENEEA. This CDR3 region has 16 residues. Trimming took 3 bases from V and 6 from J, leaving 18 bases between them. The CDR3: CASSFDPGQGGQPQHF. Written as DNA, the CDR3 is TGTGCCAGCAGCTTTGACCCGGGACAAGGGGGTCAGCCCCAGCATTTT.